In its sample, the clone carrying this T cell receptor (beta chain) was seen a few times. As originally analysed: Cell counts per sample came from amplifying reference gene primers. Sequenced by immunoSEQ multiplex PCR; TCRdb stores in-frame clones only, minus some. V and J calls and clone size are as listed in that table; D and trimming were resolved from the DNA. The table includes approximately 200,000 clones, 75% to 90% detected once. This record belongs to a study of blood T cell repertoires in COVID-19. The age range of participants was about 18 to 95 years, with residence in under 25 US areas. Which cohort a participant joined came from the clinical history participants gave. Someone with COVID-19 had been met by exposed participants within 2 weeks before study entry. The CDR3 consists of 16 residues. Germline V CDR1 and CDR2: SGHRS, YFSETQ. V was shortened by 0 bases and J by 4 bases, with 16 bases between the two germline ends.

Sequenced input: PBMCs or T cells enriched from blood (not recorded which). The chain joins TRBV5-1 to TRBJ1-2, with D possibly being TRBD1 (5 bases). The TCR originated in a woman aged 25 to 45 who had been exposed to COVID-19. The CDR3 region has the DNA TGCGCCAGCAGCTTGGGCGGGACGGGAGGTTCCTATGGCTACACCTTC. This gives the protein CASSLGGTGGSYGYTF. Supplemented by reference TRBV5-1 and TRBJ1-2, the full variable domain reads KAGVTQTPRYLIKTRGQQVTLSCSPISGHRSVSWYQQTPGQGLQFLFEYFSETQRNKGNFPGRFSGRQFSNSRSEMNVSTLELGDSALYLCASSLGGTGGSYGYTFGSGTRLTVV.